This T cell receptor beta chain was documented in a study of blood T cell repertoires in COVID-19. Study overall: The samples span acute and convalescent COVID-19 from the United States, Italy and Spain.

As processed by the authors: How many nucleated cells were present was estimated from reference gene primer amplification. Repertoires were generated with immunoSEQ multiplex PCR, while TCRdb's copy carries only in-frame clones and drops some. V and J calls and clone size are those listed in that table; D and trimming were worked out from the DNA. The data hold 250,000 or so clones, with about four fifths observed a single time. CDR1 is SGDLS and CDR2 is YYNGEE in the germline V gene. This CDR3 has 18 residues. With 3 bases clipped from V and 0 bases from J, the junction kept 14 bases outside the gene matches.

Source material: peripheral blood. This sequence originates from a man aged 45 to 65 with acute or convalescent COVID-19. The chain uses TRBV9 and TRBJ2-7; 8 nucleotides line up with TRBD1. CDR3: CASSASISPGTGSYEQYF. CDR3 DNA sequence: TGTGCCAGCAGCGCCTCAATATCCCCCGGGACAGGCTCCTACGAGCAGTACTTC.